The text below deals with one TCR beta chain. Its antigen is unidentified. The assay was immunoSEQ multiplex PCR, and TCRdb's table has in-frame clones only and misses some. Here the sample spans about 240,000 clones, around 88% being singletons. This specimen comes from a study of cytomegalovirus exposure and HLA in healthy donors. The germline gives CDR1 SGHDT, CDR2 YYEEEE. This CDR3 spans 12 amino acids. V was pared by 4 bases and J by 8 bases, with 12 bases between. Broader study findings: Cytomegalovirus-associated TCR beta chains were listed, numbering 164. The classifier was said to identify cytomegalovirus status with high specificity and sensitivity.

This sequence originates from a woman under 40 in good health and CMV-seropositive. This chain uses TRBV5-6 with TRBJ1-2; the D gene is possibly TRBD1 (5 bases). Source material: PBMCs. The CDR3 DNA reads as TGTGCCAGCAGCCCAGGGATTGGGGGCTACACCTTC. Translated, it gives CASSPGIGGYTF.